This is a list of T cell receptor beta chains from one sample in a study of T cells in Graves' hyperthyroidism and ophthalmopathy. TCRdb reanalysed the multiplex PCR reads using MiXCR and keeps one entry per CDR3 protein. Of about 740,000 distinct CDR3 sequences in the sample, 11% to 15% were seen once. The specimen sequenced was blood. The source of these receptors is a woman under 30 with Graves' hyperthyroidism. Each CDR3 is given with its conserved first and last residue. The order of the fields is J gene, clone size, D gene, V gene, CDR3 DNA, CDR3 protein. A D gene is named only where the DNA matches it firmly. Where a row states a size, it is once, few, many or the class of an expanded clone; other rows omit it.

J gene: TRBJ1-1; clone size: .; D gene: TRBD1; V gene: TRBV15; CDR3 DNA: TGTGCCACCAGCAGAGATTTTGGGACAGATGAAGCTTTCTTT; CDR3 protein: CATSRDFGTDEAFF
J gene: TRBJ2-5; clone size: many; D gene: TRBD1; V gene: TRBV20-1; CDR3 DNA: TGCAGTGCTAGGCGCGGGACAGGGATGGAGACCCAGTACTTC; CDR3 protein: CSARRGTGMETQYF
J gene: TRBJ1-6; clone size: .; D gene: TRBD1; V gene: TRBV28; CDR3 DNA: TGTGCCAGCAGTTTTGGGCGTCCCTCTGACAGGGGAATTAATTCACCCCTCCACTTT; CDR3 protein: CASSFGRPSDRGINSPLHF
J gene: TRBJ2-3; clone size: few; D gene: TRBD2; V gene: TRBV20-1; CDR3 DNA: TGCAGTGCTAGCGCCCTTTCACTAGCGGGAGGGGATACGCAGTATTTT; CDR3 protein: CSASALSLAGGDTQYF
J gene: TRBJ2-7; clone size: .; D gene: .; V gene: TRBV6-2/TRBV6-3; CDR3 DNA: TGTGCCAGCAACCTTATCAAGGGAGAGCAGTACTTC; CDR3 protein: CASNLIKGEQYF
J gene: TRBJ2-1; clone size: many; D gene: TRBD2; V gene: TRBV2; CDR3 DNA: TGTGCCAGCAGTTCAGCGGGAGCTTCCAATGAGCAGTTCTTC; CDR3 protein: CASSSAGASNEQFF
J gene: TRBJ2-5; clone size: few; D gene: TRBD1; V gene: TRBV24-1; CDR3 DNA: TGTGCCACCAGTCGGGACAGTCAAGAGACCCAGTACTTC; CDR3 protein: CATSRDSQETQYF
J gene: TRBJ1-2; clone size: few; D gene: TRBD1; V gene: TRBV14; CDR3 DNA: TGTGCCAGCAGCCATGCTATCGACAGGGACTATGGCTACACCTTC; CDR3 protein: CASSHAIDRDYGYTF
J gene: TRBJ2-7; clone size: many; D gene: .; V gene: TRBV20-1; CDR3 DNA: TGCAGTGCTAGAGTGGGCAGGATAAACTCCTACGAGCAGTACTTC; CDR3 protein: CSARVGRINSYEQYF
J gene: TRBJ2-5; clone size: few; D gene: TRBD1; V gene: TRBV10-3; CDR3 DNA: TGTGCCATCAGTGCGACAGGGGTAGGAGAGACCCAGTACTTC; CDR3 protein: CAISATGVGETQYF
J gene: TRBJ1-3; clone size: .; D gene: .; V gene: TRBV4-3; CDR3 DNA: TGCGCCAGCAGCCAAGAAAGCGGAAACACCATATATTTT; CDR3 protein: CASSQESGNTIYF
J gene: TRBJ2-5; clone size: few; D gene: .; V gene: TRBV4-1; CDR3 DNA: TGCGCCAGCAGCCAAGTGGGCGGAGGGAGCGGCCAAGAGACCCAGTACTTC; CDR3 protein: CASSQVGGGSGQETQYF
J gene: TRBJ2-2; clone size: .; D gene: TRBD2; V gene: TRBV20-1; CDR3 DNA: TGCGGGACGGGGGGACCGAACACCGGGGAGCTGTTTTTT; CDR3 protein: CGTGGPNTGELFF
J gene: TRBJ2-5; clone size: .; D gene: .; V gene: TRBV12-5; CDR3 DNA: TGTGCTAGTGGTTTGTCCCGAAGGGATGGGTACCAAGAGACCCAGTACTTC; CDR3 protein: CASGLSRRDGYQETQYF
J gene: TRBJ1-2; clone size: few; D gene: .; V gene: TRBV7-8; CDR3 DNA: TGTGCCAGCAGCCCCGACCCCCAGATACTGCTTAGTAGCTACACCTTC; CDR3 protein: CASSPDPQILLSSYTF
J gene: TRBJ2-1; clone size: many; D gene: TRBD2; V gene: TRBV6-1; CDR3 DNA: TGTGCCAGCAGGCCCCCAATCGGGAGGCAGGAGTACAATGAGCAGTTCTTC; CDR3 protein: CASRPPIGRQEYNEQFF
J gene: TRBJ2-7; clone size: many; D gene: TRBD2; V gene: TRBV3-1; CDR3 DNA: TGTGCCAGCAGCCAATCCGGACTAGTTGAACCCTACGAGCAGTACTTC; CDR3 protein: CASSQSGLVEPYEQYF
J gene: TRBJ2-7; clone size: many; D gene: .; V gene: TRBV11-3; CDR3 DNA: TGTGCCAGCAGCTTAGATTATAGGCAGTACTTC; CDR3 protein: CASSLDYRQYF
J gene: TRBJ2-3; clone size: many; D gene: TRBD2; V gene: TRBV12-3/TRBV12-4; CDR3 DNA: TGTGCCAGCAGTGAGACTAGCGGGAGGTTCACGCAGTATTTT; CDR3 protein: CASSETSGRFTQYF
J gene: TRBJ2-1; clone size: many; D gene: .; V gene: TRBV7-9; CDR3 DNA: TGTGCCAGCAGCTTAGGCAGGCCTATGTGGGATGAGCAGTTCTTC; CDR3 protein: CASSLGRPMWDEQFF
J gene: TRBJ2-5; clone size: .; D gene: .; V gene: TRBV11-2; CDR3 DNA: TGTGCCAGCAGCTTAGATGGGCACAGAGAGACCCAGTACTTC; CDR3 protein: CASSLDGHRETQYF
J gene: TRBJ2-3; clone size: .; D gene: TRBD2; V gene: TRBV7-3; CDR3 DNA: TGTGCCACCAGCAGGATTGCGGGAGGGCCAGATACGCAGTATTTT; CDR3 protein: CATSRIAGGPDTQYF
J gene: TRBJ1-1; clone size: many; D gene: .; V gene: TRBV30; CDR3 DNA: TGTGCCTGGAGTGCGGACACTGAAGCTTTCTTT; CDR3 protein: CAWSADTEAFF
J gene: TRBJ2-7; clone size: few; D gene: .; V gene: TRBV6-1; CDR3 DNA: TGTGCCAGCAGTGAACGGCGGGACACTGGCGAGCAGTACTTC; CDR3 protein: CASSERRDTGEQYF
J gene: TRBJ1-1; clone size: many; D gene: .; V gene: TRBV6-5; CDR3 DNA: TGTGCCAGCAGTTACGACGGATCGAACACTGAAGCTTTCTTT; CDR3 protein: CASSYDGSNTEAFF
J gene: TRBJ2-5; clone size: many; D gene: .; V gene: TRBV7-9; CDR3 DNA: TGTGCCAGCAGCTTCAAGGACAACCAAGAGACCCAGTACTTC; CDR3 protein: CASSFKDNQETQYF
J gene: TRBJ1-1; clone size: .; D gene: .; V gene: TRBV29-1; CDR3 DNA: TGCAGCGTTGTTGGGACTGAAGCTTTCTTT; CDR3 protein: CSVVGTEAFF
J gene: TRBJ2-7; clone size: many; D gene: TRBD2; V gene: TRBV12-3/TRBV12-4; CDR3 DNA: TGTGCCAGCAGTTCCGGGACTAGGCCCCACGAGCAGTACTTC; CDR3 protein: CASSSGTRPHEQYF
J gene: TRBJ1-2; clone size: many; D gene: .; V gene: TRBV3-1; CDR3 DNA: TGTGCCAGCAGCCAACAGGGGTTCTATGGCTACACCTTC; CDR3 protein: CASSQQGFYGYTF
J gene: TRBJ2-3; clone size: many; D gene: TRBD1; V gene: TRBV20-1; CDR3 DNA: TGCAGTGCTAGAGATGGGGTGACAGGGTCTCGCACAGATACGCAGTATTTT; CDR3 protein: CSARDGVTGSRTDTQYF
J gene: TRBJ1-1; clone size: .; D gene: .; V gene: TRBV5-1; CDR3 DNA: TGCGCCAGCAGCCCCCCCGGGACGGAGCTCATGAACACTGAAGCTTTCTTT; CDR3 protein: CASSPPGTELMNTEAFF
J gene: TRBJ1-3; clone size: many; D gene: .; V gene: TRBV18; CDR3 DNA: TGTGCCAGCTCACCACCGACGGGGGAGCGCGGAAACACCATATATTTT; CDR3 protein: CASSPPTGERGNTIYF
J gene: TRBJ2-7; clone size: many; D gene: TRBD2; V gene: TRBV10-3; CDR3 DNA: TGTGCCTCCCAGGGCCTAGCGGGCGGCTCCTACGAGCAGTACTTC; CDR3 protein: CASQGLAGGSYEQYF
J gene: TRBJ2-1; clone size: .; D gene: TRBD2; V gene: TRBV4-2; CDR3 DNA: TGTGCCAGCAGCCAAGCGGGTAGCGGGAGGTCCTACAATGAGCAGTTCTTC; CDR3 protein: CASSQAGSGRSYNEQFF
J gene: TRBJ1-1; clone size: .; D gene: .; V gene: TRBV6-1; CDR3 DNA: TGTGCCAGCAGGACATTAGACAGCATGAACACTGAAGCTTTCTTT; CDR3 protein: CASRTLDSMNTEAFF
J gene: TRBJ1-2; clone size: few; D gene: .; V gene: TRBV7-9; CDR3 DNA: TGTGCCAGCAGCCCCCCCGAGCGGAGGAGCTACACCTTC; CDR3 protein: CASSPPERRSYTF